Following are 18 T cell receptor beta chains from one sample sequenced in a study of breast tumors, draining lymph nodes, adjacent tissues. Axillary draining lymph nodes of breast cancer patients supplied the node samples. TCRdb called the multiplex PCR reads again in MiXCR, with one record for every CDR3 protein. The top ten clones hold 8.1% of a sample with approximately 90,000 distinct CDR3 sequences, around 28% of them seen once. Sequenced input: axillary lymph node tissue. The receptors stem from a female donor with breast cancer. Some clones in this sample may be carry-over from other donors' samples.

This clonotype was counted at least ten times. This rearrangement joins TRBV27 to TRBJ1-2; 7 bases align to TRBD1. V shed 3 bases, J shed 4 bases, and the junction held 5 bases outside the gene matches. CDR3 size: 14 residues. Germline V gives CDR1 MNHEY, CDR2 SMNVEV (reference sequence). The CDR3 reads CASSFSTGSYGYTF. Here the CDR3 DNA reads TGTGCCAGCAGTTTTTCGACAGGGTCCTATGGCTACACCTTC.

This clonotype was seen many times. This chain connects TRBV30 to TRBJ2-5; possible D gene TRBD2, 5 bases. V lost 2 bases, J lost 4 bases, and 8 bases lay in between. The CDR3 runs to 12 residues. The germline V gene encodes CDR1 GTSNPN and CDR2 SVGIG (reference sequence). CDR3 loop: CAWSIGIETQYF. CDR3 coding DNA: TGTGCCTGGAGTATCGGGATAGAGACCCAGTACTTC.

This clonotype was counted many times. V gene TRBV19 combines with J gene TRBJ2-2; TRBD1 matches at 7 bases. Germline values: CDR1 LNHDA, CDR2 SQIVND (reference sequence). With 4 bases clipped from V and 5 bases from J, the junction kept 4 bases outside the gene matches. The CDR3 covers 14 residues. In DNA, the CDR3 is TGTGCCAGTAGTAACAGGGGTTGGACCGGGGAGCTGTTTTTT. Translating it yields CASSNRGWTGELFF.

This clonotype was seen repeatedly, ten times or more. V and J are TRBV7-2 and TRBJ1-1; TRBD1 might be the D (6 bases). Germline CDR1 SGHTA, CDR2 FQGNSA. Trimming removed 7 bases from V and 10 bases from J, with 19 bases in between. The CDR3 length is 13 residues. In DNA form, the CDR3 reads TGTGCCAGCACTCAAGCTCCGGGGGGCGTAGCTTTCTTT. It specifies CASTQAPGGVAFF.

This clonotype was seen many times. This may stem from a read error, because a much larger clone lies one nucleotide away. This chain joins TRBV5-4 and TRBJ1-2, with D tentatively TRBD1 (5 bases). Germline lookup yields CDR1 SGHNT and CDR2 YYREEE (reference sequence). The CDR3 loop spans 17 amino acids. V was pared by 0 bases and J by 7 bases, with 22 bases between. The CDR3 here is CASSLEAAAGRGSGYTF. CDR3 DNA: TGTGCCAGCAGCTTGGAAGCAGCGGCCGGTCGGGGCTCTGGCTACACCTTC.

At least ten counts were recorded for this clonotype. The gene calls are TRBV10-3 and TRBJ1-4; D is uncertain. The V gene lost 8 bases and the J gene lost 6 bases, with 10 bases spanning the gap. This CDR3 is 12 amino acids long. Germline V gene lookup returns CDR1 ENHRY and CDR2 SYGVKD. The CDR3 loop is CAIGDIDEKLFF. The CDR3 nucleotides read TGTGCCATCGGCGACATTGATGAAAAACTGTTTTTT.

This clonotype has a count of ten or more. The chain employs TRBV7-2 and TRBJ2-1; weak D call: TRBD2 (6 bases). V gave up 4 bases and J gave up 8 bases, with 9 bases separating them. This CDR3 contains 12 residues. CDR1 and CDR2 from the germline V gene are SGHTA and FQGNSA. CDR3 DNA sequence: TGTGCCAGCAGCTCGACTAGTCATGAGCAGTTCTTC. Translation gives CASSSTSHEQFF.

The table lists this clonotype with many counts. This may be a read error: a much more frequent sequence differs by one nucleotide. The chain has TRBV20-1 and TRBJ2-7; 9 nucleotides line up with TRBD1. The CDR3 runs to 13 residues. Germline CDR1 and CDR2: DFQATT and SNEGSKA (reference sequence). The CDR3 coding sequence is TGCAGTGCCAAGGGACAGGGAGGTTACGCGCAGTACTTC. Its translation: CSAKGQGGYAQYF.

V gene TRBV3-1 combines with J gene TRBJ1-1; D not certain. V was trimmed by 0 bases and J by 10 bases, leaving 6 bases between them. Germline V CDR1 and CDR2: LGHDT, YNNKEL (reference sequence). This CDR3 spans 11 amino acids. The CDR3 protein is CASSQDRIAFF. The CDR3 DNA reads TGTGCCAGCAGCCAAGACAGGATAGCTTTCTTT.

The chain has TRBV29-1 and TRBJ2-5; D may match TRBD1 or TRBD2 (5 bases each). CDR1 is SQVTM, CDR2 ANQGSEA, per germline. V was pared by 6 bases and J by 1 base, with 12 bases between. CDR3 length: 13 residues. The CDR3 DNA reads TGCAGCGTGGGGAGACAGCTCCAAGAGACCCAGTACTTC. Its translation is CSVGRQLQETQYF.

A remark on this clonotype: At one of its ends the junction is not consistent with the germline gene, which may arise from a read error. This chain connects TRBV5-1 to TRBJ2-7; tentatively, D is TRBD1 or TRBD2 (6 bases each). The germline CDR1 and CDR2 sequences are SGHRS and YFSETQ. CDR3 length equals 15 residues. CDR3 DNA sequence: TGCGCCAGCAGCCCGCAGGCAGGGGACTCCTACAAGCAGTACTTC. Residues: CASSPQAGDSYKQYF.

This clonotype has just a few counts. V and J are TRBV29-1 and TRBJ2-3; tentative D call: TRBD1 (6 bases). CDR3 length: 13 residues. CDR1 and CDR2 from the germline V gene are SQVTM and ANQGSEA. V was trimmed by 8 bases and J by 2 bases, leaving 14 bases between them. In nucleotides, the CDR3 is TGCAGCTCGGCTAGGGGGAACACAGATACGCAGTATTTT. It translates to CSSARGNTDTQYF.

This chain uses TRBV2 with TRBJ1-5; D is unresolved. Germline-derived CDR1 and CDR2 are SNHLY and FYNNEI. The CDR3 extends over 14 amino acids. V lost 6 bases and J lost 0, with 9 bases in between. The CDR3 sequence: CASRKQNSNQPQHF. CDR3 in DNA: TGTGCCAGCAGAAAACAGAATAGCAATCAGCCCCAGCATTTT.

CDR3 DNA sequence: TGCGCCAGCAGCTTGGTAGGGGGGAGACAAGCTTTCTTT. This gives the protein CASSLVGGRQAFF. The J gene is TRBJ1-1, the V gene TRBV5-1; a weak D match, TRBD1 (6 bases). The germline V gene encodes CDR1 SGHRS and CDR2 YFSETQ. Trimming left V 0 bases short and J 9 bases short, with 12 bases between. CDR3 length: 13 amino acids.

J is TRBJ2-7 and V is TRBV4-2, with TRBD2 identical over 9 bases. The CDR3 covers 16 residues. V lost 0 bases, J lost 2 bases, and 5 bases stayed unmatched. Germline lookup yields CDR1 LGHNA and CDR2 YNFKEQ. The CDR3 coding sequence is TGTGCCAGCAGCCAAGATTGGGCGGGAGGGGCCTACGAGCAGTACTTC. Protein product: CASSQDWAGGAYEQYF.

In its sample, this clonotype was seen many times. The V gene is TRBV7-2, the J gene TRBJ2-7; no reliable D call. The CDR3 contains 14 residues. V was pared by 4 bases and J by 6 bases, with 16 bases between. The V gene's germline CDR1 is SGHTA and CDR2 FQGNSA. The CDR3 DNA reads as TGTGCCAGCAGCTCGATGAATTCTCCGGGCGAGCAGTACTTC. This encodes CASSSMNSPGEQYF.

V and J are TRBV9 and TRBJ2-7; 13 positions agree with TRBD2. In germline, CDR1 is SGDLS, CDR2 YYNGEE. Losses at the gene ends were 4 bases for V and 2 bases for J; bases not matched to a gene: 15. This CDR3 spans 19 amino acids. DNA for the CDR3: TGTGCCAGCAGCCCCAGACTAGCGGGAGGTATGAGGTTGACCTACGAGCAGTACTTC. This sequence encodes CASSPRLAGGMRLTYEQYF.

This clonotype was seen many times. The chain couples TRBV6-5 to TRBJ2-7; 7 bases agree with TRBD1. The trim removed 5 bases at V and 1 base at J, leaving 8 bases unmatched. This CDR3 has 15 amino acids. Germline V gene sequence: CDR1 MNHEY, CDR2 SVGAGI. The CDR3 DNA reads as TGTGCCAGCAGTCCCAAACAGGGGAGATCCTACGAGCAGTACTTC. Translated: CASSPKQGRSYEQYF.